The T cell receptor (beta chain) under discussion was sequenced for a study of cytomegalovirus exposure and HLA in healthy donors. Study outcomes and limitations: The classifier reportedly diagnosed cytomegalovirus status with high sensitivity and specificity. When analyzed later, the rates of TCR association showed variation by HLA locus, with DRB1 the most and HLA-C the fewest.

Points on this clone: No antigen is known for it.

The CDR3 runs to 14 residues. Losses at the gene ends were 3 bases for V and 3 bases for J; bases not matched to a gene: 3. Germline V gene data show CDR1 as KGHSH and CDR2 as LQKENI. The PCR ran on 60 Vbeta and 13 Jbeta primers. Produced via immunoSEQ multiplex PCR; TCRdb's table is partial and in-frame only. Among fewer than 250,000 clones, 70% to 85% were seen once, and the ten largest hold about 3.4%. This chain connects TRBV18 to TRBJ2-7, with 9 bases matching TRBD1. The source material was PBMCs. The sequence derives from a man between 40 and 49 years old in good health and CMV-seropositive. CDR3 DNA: TGTGCCAGCTCACCCCTGGGACAGGGCTACGAGCAGTACTTC. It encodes CASSPLGQGYEQYF.